A single sample is the source of the 27 T cell receptor beta chains below, sequenced in a study of memory CD4+ T cells and cytomegalovirus serostatus. This table comes from immunoSEQ multiplex PCR, and its TCRdb copy is limited to in-frame clones, with some not included. The repertoire consists of about 56,000 clones, with 70% to 80% occurring once and the leading ten covering about 2.7%. The sort gate was single viable CD3+CD4+CD8-CD45RO+ cells for memory CD4+ T cells. Sequenced input: memory CD4+ T cells from blood. The receptors here all came from an adult in good health and CMV-seropositive.

The J gene is TRBJ2-7, the V gene TRBV27; the match to TRBD2 covers 7 bases. The germline V gene has CDR1 MNHEY and CDR2 SMNVEV (reference sequence). CDR3 length: 17 amino acids. V was pared by 4 bases and J by 1 base, with 13 bases of the junction left unmatched. The CDR3 DNA sequence: TGTGCCAGCAGTTCCAGCGGATCGCGGGAGATATCCTACGAGCAGTACGTC. Its protein product is CASSSSGSREISYEQYV.

This clone appeared a few times. The rearrangement joins TRBV7-9 to TRBJ1-2; 7 bases match TRBD1. Per the germline V gene, CDR1 is SEHNR and CDR2 is FQNEAQ (reference sequence). Trimming cost V 1 base and J 4 bases; bases outside gene matches: 15. CDR3 length equals 18 residues. CDR3 DNA: TGTGCCAGCAGCTTAGGGGCCTCTGGACAGGCGACTTTCTATGGCTACACCTTC. As protein: CASSLGASGQATFYGYTF.

CDR3 coding DNA: TGTGCCAGCAGCTTAGCGAGGACTCTGTTCCAGTTCTTC. Translation: CASSLARTLFQFF. J is TRBJ2-1 and V is TRBV7-9, with D maybe TRBD2 (5 bases). Trimming left V 0 bases short and J 13 bases short, with 13 bases between. This CDR3 is built from 13 residues. Germline assignment: CDR1 SEHNR and CDR2 FQNEAQ (reference sequence).

V usage is TRBV9 and J usage is TRBJ2-1; TRBD2 agrees at 13 bases. The CDR3 sequence is 15 residues long. Germline lookup yields CDR1 SGDLS and CDR2 YYNGEE. The ends lost 3 bases at V and 7 bases at J; junction bases unmatched: 4. CDR3 loop: CASSAPGLAGNEQFF. CDR3 in DNA: TGTGCCAGCAGCGCACCGGGACTAGCGGGAAATGAGCAGTTCTTC.

This chain links TRBV19 with TRBJ1-2; D perhaps matches TRBD1 (6 bases). Trimming shortened V by 4 bases and J by 7 bases, and 13 bases separated the two germline ends. The CDR3 loop spans 13 amino acids. Germline-derived CDR1 and CDR2 are LNHDA and SQIVND (reference sequence). The CDR3 coding sequence is TGTGCCAGTAGTACCCGGGACATCGGTGGCTACACCTTC. Encoded protein: CASSTRDIGGYTF.

This chain links TRBV6-1 with TRBJ1-5; D is perhaps TRBD1 (5 bases). The CDR3 consists of 19 residues. Germline CDR1 and CDR2: MNHNS and SASEGT. Trimming left V 0 bases short and J 6 bases short, with 24 bases between. The DNA for the CDR3 is TGTGCCAGCAGTGAAGCGATTGGGTGGGCAGGGCGTTTGGGTCAGCCCCAGCATTTT. Translating it yields CASSEAIGWAGRLGQPQHF.

V and J are TRBV28 and TRBJ2-7, with a tentative D call TRBD1 (5 bases). The CDR3 covers 14 residues. From germline, CDR1 is MDHEN and CDR2 SYDVKM. The V gene lost 3 bases and the J gene lost 0 bases, with 9 bases spanning the gap. CDR3 DNA sequence: TGTGCCAGCAGTTTGATGGGGCTCTCCTACGAGCAGTACTTC. Amino acids: CASSLMGLSYEQYF.

V and J are TRBV28 and TRBJ2-7; TRBD2 might be the D (6 bases). CDR1 and CDR2 from the germline V gene are MDHEN and SYDVKM. CDR3 length equals 15 residues. Between the trimmed V and J ends, which lost 3 bases and 3 bases, there was a span of 15 bases. CDR3 residues: CASSLVGTGVYEQYF. The CDR3 bases are TGTGCCAGCAGTTTGGTTGGGACGGGGGTCTACGAGCAGTACTTC.

This chain joins TRBV28 and TRBJ2-3, with 8 bases matching TRBD2. Trimming at V came to 6 bases and at J to 4 bases, leaving 12 bases not matched to a gene. The CDR3 is made up of 16 amino acids. Per the germline V gene, CDR1 is MDHEN and CDR2 is SYDVKM. The CDR3, as DNA: TGTGCCAGCAGGCCCCCCAGCGGGAGAAGGGCAGATACGCAGTATTTT. Amino acid sequence: CASRPPSGRRADTQYF.

The chain links TRBV4-3 to TRBJ2-2; the D gene is possibly TRBD1 (5 bases). The CDR3 sequence is 15 residues long. Germline V gene sequence: CDR1 LGHNA, CDR2 YSLEER. The germline V and J ends were trimmed by 4 bases and 7 bases, with 16 bases remaining between them. CDR3 in amino acids: CASSPRMGQFGELFF. CDR3 coding DNA: TGCGCCAGCAGCCCGAGAATGGGGCAGTTCGGGGAGCTGTTTTTT.

The chain has TRBV7-2 and TRBJ1-1; no definite D call. The V and J ends lost 6 bases and 8 bases respectively, with 13 bases between them. Germline CDR1 is SGHTA and CDR2 is FQGNSA. The CDR3 is made up of 12 amino acids. Here the CDR3 DNA reads TGTGCCAGCAGGGGTCGGAGGGAGGAAGCTTTCTTT. It encodes CASRGRREEAFF.

The chain uses TRBV7-2 and TRBJ2-7; 10 bases map to TRBD2. J was trimmed by 6 bases and V by 7 bases; bases with no gene match: 12. The CDR3 sequence is 15 residues long. The V gene's germline CDR1 is SGHTA and CDR2 FQGNSA. Written as DNA, the CDR3 is TGTGCCAGCACCAGGGTGGTAGCGGGAGGTAGCGAGCAGTACTTC. This codes for CASTRVVAGGSEQYF.

The chain uses TRBV4-3 and TRBJ2-3, with D possibly TRBD1 on 5 matching bases. Trimming removed 4 bases from V and 4 bases from J, with 9 bases in between. Germline values: CDR1 LGHNA, CDR2 YSLEER. CDR3 length: 13 amino acids. CDR3 DNA sequence: TGCGCCAGCAGCCGTGGGGCCGCAGATACGCAGTATTTT. This encodes CASSRGAADTQYF.

By proportion, this clone is medium-sized (0.01 to 0.1%). The chain is built from TRBV11-3 and TRBJ2-2; D might be TRBD2 (5 bases). Trimming left V 3 bases short and J 1 base short, with 6 bases between. This CDR3 region has 14 residues. Germline V gene sequence: CDR1 SGHNT, CDR2 YENEEA. In DNA form, the CDR3 reads TGTGCCAGCAGCTTGGCGGGGAACACCGGGGAGCTGTTTTTT. The encoded protein is CASSLAGNTGELFF.

The chain employs TRBV29-1 and TRBJ2-1; 12 nucleotides line up with TRBD2. V gave up 3 bases and J gave up 9 bases; unmatched junction bases: 6. Looked up from germline, CDR1 is SQVTM and CDR2 is ANQGSEA. The CDR3 runs to 14 residues. The CDR3 loop is CSVDGASGRGEQFF. In nucleotides, the CDR3 is TGCAGCGTTGACGGGGCTAGCGGGAGGGGTGAGCAGTTCTTC.

This clone was counted a single time. The chain uses TRBV7-2 and TRBJ2-5; D unclear. Germline CDR1 reads SGHTA; CDR2 reads FQGNSA. Trimming removed 5 bases at V and 5 bases at J, with 6 bases between. The CDR3 has 11 amino acids. The CDR3 reads CASSPSETQYF. DNA of the CDR3: TGTGCCAGCAGCCCGTCGGAGACCCAGTACTTC. Supplemented by reference TRBV7-2 and TRBJ2-5, the full variable domain reads GAGVSQSPSNKVTEKGKDVELRCDPISGHTALYWYRQSLGQGLEFLIYFQGNSAPDKSGLPSDRFSAERTGGSVSTLTIQRTQQEDSAVYLCASSPSETQYFGPGTRLLVL.

This chain uses TRBV6-1 with TRBJ2-7, with D perhaps matching TRBD1 (6 bases). The CDR3 runs 12 residues. Germline CDR1 MNHNS, CDR2 SASEGT. V lost 5 bases and J 6 bases, leaving 11 bases between the germline ends. CDR3 sequence: CASSQVGAEQYF. The DNA of the CDR3 is TGTGCCAGCAGTCAGGTGGGGGCCGAGCAGTACTTC.

The J gene is TRBJ1-1, the V gene TRBV29-1; no clear D. V lost 4 bases, J lost 4 bases, and 13 bases lay in between. The length of the CDR3 is 13 residues. CDR1 SQVTM and CDR2 ANQGSEA come from the germline V gene. Here the CDR3 DNA reads TGCAGCGTTGTGAGCCCTACGGGCACTGAAGCTTTCTTT. Encoded protein: CSVVSPTGTEAFF.

This chain connects TRBV5-1 to TRBJ2-3; 7 bases are shared with TRBD2. Germline V gives CDR1 SGHRS, CDR2 YFSETQ. V dropped 3 bases and J dropped 3; count of bases not matched to a gene: 13. This CDR3 is built from 17 residues. The CDR3 loop reads CASSWGGGTSDTDTQYF. DNA for the CDR3: TGCGCCAGCAGCTGGGGCGGAGGAACTAGCGATACAGATACGCAGTATTTT.

This clone was picked up a small number of times. The genes are TRBV4-1 and TRBJ1-2; TRBD1 aligns across 8 bases. This CDR3 is built from 16 residues. V lost 2 bases, J lost 8 bases, and 13 bases stayed unmatched. The germline gives CDR1 MGHRA, CDR2 YSYEKL. CDR3 DNA sequence: TGCGCCAGCAGCCAACGGCAGGGACAGGCCCTTTTCGGCTACACCTTC. Encoded protein: CASSQRQGQALFGYTF.

This clone has only one observation. V is TRBV9 and J is TRBJ2-7; D perhaps matches TRBD1 (5 bases). This CDR3 has 14 residues. The germline V and J ends were trimmed by 2 bases and 2 bases, with 11 bases remaining between them. From germline, CDR1 is SGDLS and CDR2 YYNGEE. The CDR3 is CASSVDNFPYEQYF. CDR3 in DNA: TGTGCCAGCAGCGTGGACAATTTCCCCTACGAGCAGTACTTC.

This clone has only a few counts. CDR3 region: CASSQEASGWGEQFF. The CDR3 nucleotides are TGCGCCAGCAGCCAGGAGGCTAGCGGGTGGGGTGAGCAGTTCTTC. V gene TRBV5-1 combines with J gene TRBJ2-1; 8 positions match TRBD2. The V gene end was trimmed by 4 bases and the J gene end by 9 bases; junction bases not matched to a gene: 12. CDR1 and CDR2 from the germline V gene are SGHRS and YFSETQ. The CDR3 is 15 amino acids.

The genes are TRBV28 and TRBJ2-5, with 8 bases aligning to TRBD1. Germline values: CDR1 MDHEN, CDR2 SYDVKM. CDR3 size: 11 residues. V dropped 10 bases and J dropped 14; count of bases not matched to a gene: 12. Here the CDR3 reads CATSTPGGDYF. The CDR3, as DNA: TGTGCCACCTCTACGCCAGGGGGCGACTACTTC.

V usage is TRBV5-6 and J usage is TRBJ2-3, with D perhaps matching TRBD2 (5 bases). The CDR3 consists of 15 residues. Per germline, CDR1 SGHDT and CDR2 YYEEEE. Trimming removed 0 bases from V and 0 bases from J, with 8 bases in between. CDR3 region: CASSLGWTSTDTQYF. The CDR3, as DNA: TGTGCCAGCAGCTTGGGCTGGACTAGCACAGATACGCAGTATTTT.

V usage is TRBV2 and J usage is TRBJ1-4; a weak D match, TRBD1 (6 bases). CDR3 length: 13 residues. From germline, CDR1 is SNHLY and CDR2 FYNNEI. V shed 7 bases and J shed 5 bases, with 11 bases lying between them. The CDR3 DNA sequence: TGTGCCAGCATGGGGGACAAGAATGAAAAACTGTTTTTT. Amino acids: CASMGDKNEKLFF.

The chain joins TRBV29-1 to TRBJ2-5; 7 bases map to TRBD1. After removal of 6 bases from V and 3 bases from J, the junction contained 4 bases not matched to a gene. The CDR3 length is 12 residues. Germline CDR1 SQVTM, CDR2 ANQGSEA. The CDR3 sequence is CSVATGEETQYF. In nucleotides, the CDR3 is TGCAGCGTCGCTACAGGGGAAGAGACCCAGTACTTC.

This clone was detected only a few times. V usage is TRBV27 and J usage is TRBJ2-1, with TRBD2 matching over 12 bases. The germline V gene has CDR1 MNHEY and CDR2 SMNVEV (reference sequence). V was pared by 8 bases and J by 8 bases, with 4 bases of the junction left unmatched. The CDR3 contains 13 residues. Here the CDR3 DNA reads TGTGCCAGCTCCCTAGCGGGAGGGTATGAGCAGTTCTTC. Protein product: CASSLAGGYEQFF.